This entry lists 10 T cell receptor beta chains sequenced from one sample in a study of cytomegalovirus exposure and HLA in healthy donors. PCR amplification relied on 60 Vbeta primers (plus 13 Jbeta primers). Here immunoSEQ multiplex PCR was the method, and the copy in TCRdb shows in-frame clones only, minus some. This repertoire comprises 120,000 to 150,000 clones; its ten largest clones make up roughly 2%. Sequenced: PBMCs. These receptors were obtained from a woman aged 18-30 years in good health and CMV-seronegative.

The chain combines TRBV19 with TRBJ2-2; 8 nucleotides agree with TRBD2. From germline, CDR1 is LNHDA and CDR2 SQIVND (reference sequence). The CDR3 spans 16 residues. The CDR3 bases are TGTGCGGCCGAGGAAGCGGGAGCGGTCGGCACCGGGGAGCTGTTTTTT. It yields the protein CAAEEAGAVGTGELFF.

The CDR3 region is CASSILGGTYEQYV. The CDR3 DNA sequence: TGCGCCAGCAGCATCTTAGGGGGTACCTACGAGCAGTACGTC. J is TRBJ2-7 and V is TRBV5-1; tentative D call: TRBD1 (6 bases). The CDR3 length is 14 residues. The V and J ends lost 4 bases and 2 bases respectively, with 13 bases between them. Germline assignment: CDR1 SGHRS and CDR2 YFSETQ.

V usage is TRBV5-6 and J usage is TRBJ2-7, with 9 bases that match TRBD2. CDR1 and CDR2 from the germline V gene are SGHDT and YYEEEE. CDR3 length: 18 amino acids. With V trimmed by 4 bases and J by 0 bases, 14 bases remained unmatched. The CDR3 loop reads CASSASGFAGGPSYEQYV. In DNA form, the CDR3 reads TGTGCCAGCAGCGCATCAGGGTTTGCGGGAGGGCCCTCCTACGAGCAGTACGTC.

The J gene is TRBJ2-7, the V gene TRBV29-1; 8 nucleotides agree with TRBD2. J lost 6 bases, V lost 1 base, and 11 bases had no gene match. In germline, CDR1 is SQVTM, CDR2 ANQGSEA. The CDR3 contains 15 residues. The CDR3 nucleotides are TGCAGCGTTGAAGTATCTCGGGGGGGGCAGGGCGAGCAGTACTTC. Amino acid sequence: CSVEVSRGGQGEQYF.

This rearrangement joins TRBV5-1 to TRBJ2-3; tentative D call: TRBD2 (5 bases). Germline V CDR1 and CDR2: SGHRS, YFSETQ. The CDR3 spans 15 residues. V lost 2 bases to trimming and J lost 4 bases, with 14 bases between them. The CDR3 coding sequence is TGCGCCAGCAGCTTAGGCGGGCCCGGGCCAGATACGCAGTATTTT. Its translation is CASSLGGPGPDTQYF.

This chain connects TRBV6-1 to TRBJ2-5, with 8 bases aligning to TRBD2. Germline V gene data show CDR1 as MNHNS and CDR2 as SASEGT. V lost 6 bases to trimming and J lost 2 bases; unmatched junction nucleotides: 2. The CDR3 extends over 13 amino acids. The CDR3 coding sequence is TGTGCCAGCAGAACTAGCGGTCAAGAGACCCAGTACTTC. Encoded protein: CASRTSGQETQYF.

CDR3 DNA: TGTGCCAGCAGCTTGTTTGTCCTAGCCGATGAGCAGTTCTTC. Translating gives CASSLFVLADEQFF. The J gene is TRBJ2-1, the V gene TRBV5-6; the D gene is possibly TRBD2 (5 bases). V lost 1 base and J lost 8, with 13 bases in between. The CDR3 is 14 residues long. Germline CDR1 SGHDT, CDR2 YYEEEE.

V is TRBV7-8 and J is TRBJ1-6; 9 nucleotides align to TRBD1. Germline-derived CDR1 and CDR2 are SGHVS and FQNEAQ. CDR3 length: 16 amino acids. The ends lost 6 bases at V and 0 bases at J; junction bases unmatched: 3. Here the CDR3 DNA reads TGTGCCAGCAGGAACAGGGGGCGCTCCTATAATTCACCCCTCCACTTT. Protein: CASRNRGRSYNSPLHF.

Comment on this clone: The junction departs from germline at one end; a sequencing error may be responsible. J is TRBJ1-2 and V is TRBV4-1; D unresolved. The CDR3 length is 15 residues. Per germline, CDR1 MGHRA and CDR2 YSYEKL. The DNA of the CDR3 is TGCGCCAGCAGTCAAGATATAGCGGAGAACTATGGCTACACCTTC. This gives the protein CASSQDIAENYGYTF.

This chain joins TRBV4-1 and TRBJ2-5; D is ambiguous. Trimming took off 1 base at V and 0 bases at J, with 9 bases between the two ends. CDR1 is MGHRA, CDR2 YSYEKL, per germline. The CDR3 loop spans 15 amino acids. The CDR3 loop is CASSQVAAYQETQYF. The CDR3 DNA follows: TGCGCCAGCAGCCAAGTGGCGGCGTACCAAGAGACCCAGTACTTC.